A selection of T cell receptor beta chains follows, all from one sample in a study of cytomegalovirus exposure and HLA in healthy donors. Measured with immunoSEQ multiplex PCR; TCRdb has only the in-frame clones, and not every one. In the table there are roughly 70,000 clones, 65% to 80% of which are singletons. The specimen was PBMCs. The source of these receptors is a man aged 70-80 years in good health and CMV-seronegative. The CDR3 runs from the conserved cysteine through the conserved F or W. A D gene is named only where the DNA matches it firmly. Clone size is given for some rows only: seen once, a few or many times, or a class if the clone is expanded.

abundance	j_gene	d_gene	v_gene	CDR3aa	CDR3nt
NA	TRBJ2-2	TRBD2	TRBV5-1	CASSRVDGTSGRAIGGELFF	TGCGCCAGCAGCCGAGTTGACGGGACTAGCGGGAGGGCCATCGGCGGGGAGCTGTTTTTT
few	TRBJ2-2	TRBD1	TRBV4-1	CASRPGQGVTTGELFF	TGCGCCAGCAGGCCAGGACAGGGTGTCACCACCGGGGAGCTGTTTTTT
NA	TRBJ2-1	TRBD1	TRBV10-3	CAISEGPGQKNYNEQFF	TGTGCCATCAGTGAGGGACCGGGACAGAAAAACTACAATGAGCAGTTCTTC
NA	TRBJ1-4	NA	TRBV7-9	CASSLGETGGNEKLFF	TGTGCCAGCAGCTTAGGGGAGACAGGCGGGAATGAAAAACTGTTTTTT
NA	TRBJ2-3	NA	TRBV18	CASSSGFGTDTQYF	TGTGCCAGCTCATCGGGGTTCGGCACAGATACGCAGTATTTT
NA	TRBJ2-1	NA	TRBV5-6	CASSLLGAGSDNEQFF	TGTGCCAGCAGCTTGTTAGGGGCGGGATCGGACAATGAGCAGTTCTTC
few	TRBJ1-1	TRBD1	TRBV14	CASSPNPGGTEAFF	TGTGCCAGCAGCCCGAACCCAGGGGGCACTGAAGCTTTCTTT
NA	TRBJ2-6	NA	TRBV5-1	CASSLEESGANVLTF	TGCGCCAGCAGCTTGGAAGAGTCTGGGGCCAACGTCCTGACTTTC
NA	TRBJ2-5	TRBD2	TRBV19	CATRKVSGGAETQYF	TGTGCCACTAGAAAAGTGAGCGGGGGGGCTGAGACCCAGTACTTC
NA	TRBJ2-7	TRBD1	TRBV4-3	CASSSQDRGSYEQYF	TGCGCCAGCAGTTCTCAGGACAGGGGATCCTACGAGCAGTACTTC
many	TRBJ2-7	NA	TRBV27	CASSPQGHGYEQYF	TGTGCCAGCAGTCCACAGGGCCATGGGTACGAGCAGTACTTC
NA	TRBJ2-3	TRBD2	TRBV9	CASSVVASGATDTQYF	TGTGCCAGCAGCGTCGTTGCGAGCGGGGCCACAGATACGCAGTATTTT
NA	TRBJ2-6	NA	TRBV15	CATSRDLGSGANVLTF	TGTGCCACCAGCAGAGATCTCGGCTCTGGGGCCAACGTCCTGACTTTC
NA	TRBJ1-1	TRBD1	TRBV15	CATSRTDRGGRNTEAFF	TGTGCCACCAGCAGAACCGACAGGGGTGGTAGGAACACTGAAGCTTTCTTT
NA	TRBJ2-7	TRBD1	TRBV6-1	CASSVGDRGTYEQYF	TGTGCCAGCAGTGTAGGGGACAGGGGGACATACGAGCAGTACTTC
NA	TRBJ1-2	NA	TRBV30	CAWSLGGGYTF	TGTGCCTGGAGTTTGGGGGGAGGCTACACCTTC
NA	TRBJ1-4	TRBD1	TRBV19	CASLGQDFGLKLFF	TGTGCCAGTTTGGGACAGGACTTTGGCCTAAAACTGTTTTTT
NA	TRBJ2-3	TRBD1	TRBV18	CASSPNRDSSTQYF	TGTGCCAGCTCACCAAACCGGGACAGTTCTACGCAGTATTTT
NA	TRBJ2-1	NA	TRBV7-7	CASSLNKGQPHEQFF	TGTGCTAGCAGCTTAAATAAGGGGCAACCCCATGAGCAGTTCTTC
NA	TRBJ2-3	TRBD2	TRBV7-2	CASSLGFRLAVSTDTQYF	TGTGCCAGCAGCTTAGGTTTCCGACTAGCAGTTAGCACAGATACGCAGTATTTT
NA	TRBJ2-3	TRBD2	TRBV27	CASRTVERGGNTDTQYF	TGTGCCAGCAGGACAGTTGAGCGGGGGGGCAACACAGATACGCAGTATTTT
NA	TRBJ1-5	NA	TRBV7-2	CASSIQGNGQPQHF	TGTGCCAGCAGCATACAGGGAAATGGTCAGCCCCAGCATTTT
NA	TRBJ2-7	NA	TRBV11-2	CASSLGTRAYEQYF	TGCGCCAGCAGCTTAGGTACCCGAGCCTACGAGCAGTACTTC
NA	TRBJ2-7	NA	TRBV19	CASSIGGYEQYF	TGTGCCAGTAGTATCGGCGGCTACGAGCAGTACTTC
NA	TRBJ1-1	TRBD1	TRBV12-5	CASGFGVGQGNTEAFF	TGTGCTAGTGGTTTTGGGGTTGGACAGGGGAACACTGAAGCTTTCTTT
NA	TRBJ2-7	TRBD1	TRBV6-1	CAIRQGIAYEQYF	TGTGCCATTAGACAGGGTATCGCCTACGAGCAGTACTTC
NA	TRBJ1-5	TRBD1	TRBV27	CASSSRGLSNQPQHF	TGTGCCAGCAGTTCCAGGGGGCTTAGCAATCAGCCCCAGCATTTT
NA	TRBJ2-4	NA	TRBV18	CASSPPDGNIQYF	TGTGCCAGCTCACCACCAGACGGGAACATTCAGTACTTC
NA	TRBJ1-2	TRBD1	TRBV23-1	CASSRDRVCGYTF	TGCGCCAGCAGCCGTGACAGGGTGTGTGGCTACACCTTC
NA	TRBJ2-2	TRBD2	TRBV2	CASSEGLAGVGELFF	TGTGCCAGCAGTGAGGGACTAGCGGGAGTCGGGGAGCTGTTTTTT
NA	TRBJ1-5	NA	TRBV18	CASSPRVEQGGNQPQHF	TGTGCCAGCTCACCACGGGTGGAACAGGGCGGCAATCAGCCCCAGCATTTT
NA	TRBJ2-2	TRBD1	TRBV10-3	CAISAGTGGTGELFF	TGTGCCATCAGTGCCGGGACAGGGGGGACCGGGGAGCTGTTTTTT
NA	TRBJ1-6	NA	TRBV21-1	CATTDKQGARNSPLHF	TGTGCCACCACAGATAAACAGGGGGCGCGTAATTCACCCCTCCACTTT
NA	TRBJ1-4	NA	TRBV4-3	CASSQDQENEKLFF	TGCGCCAGCAGCCAAGACCAGGAAAATGAAAAACTGTTTTTT
NA	TRBJ2-1	TRBD1	TRBV2	CASSERAGGNEQFF	TGTGCCAGCAGTGAGAGGGCAGGGGGCAATGAGCAGTTCTTC
NA	TRBJ1-2	NA	TRBV29-1	CSVRSGTSHGYTF	TGCAGCGTGCGGTCCGGGACATCCCATGGCTACACCTTC
NA	TRBJ1-1	TRBD1	TRBV7-8	CASSPGQGVNTEAFF	TGTGCCAGCAGCCCGGGACAGGGCGTGAACACTGAAGCTTTCTTT
NA	TRBJ2-7	NA	TRBV11-3	CASSPGVLGEQYF	TGTGCCAGCAGCCCCGGGGTCCTCGGGGAGCAGTACTTC
NA	TRBJ2-4	TRBD1	TRBV28	CASSFDRDQNIQYF	TGTGCCAGCAGTTTCGACAGGGATCAAAACATTCAGTACTTC
NA	TRBJ2-7	NA	TRBV11-2	CASSHFQGGTYEQYF	TGTGCCAGCAGCCACTTTCAAGGGGGAACCTACGAGCAGTACTTC
NA	TRBJ1-5	NA	TRBV6-6	CASSVGSVNQPQHF	TGTGCCAGCAGTGTCGGGTCCGTAAATCAGCCCCAGCATTTT
NA	TRBJ2-5	NA	TRBV18	CASSQNQGNHETQYF	TGTGCCAGCTCTCAAAATCAGGGGAACCACGAGACCCAGTACTTC
NA	TRBJ2-1	NA	TRBV27	CASSLISSDNEQFF	TGTGCCAGCAGTTTGATTAGCTCTGACAATGAGCAGTTCTTC
once	TRBJ2-2	TRBD2	TRBV11-2	CASSLALLAGDPAGELFF	TGTGCCAGCAGCTTAGCTCTCCTAGCGGGAGATCCGGCGGGGGAGCTGTTTTTT
NA	TRBJ1-5	TRBD1	TRBV6-5	CAISLDRDQPQHF	TGTGCCATCAGCCTAGACAGGGATCAGCCCCAGCATTTT
NA	TRBJ2-6	NA	TRBV5-8	CASSLGPSGDGANVLTF	TGTGCCAGCAGCTTGGGGCCCTCAGGGGATGGGGCCAACGTCCTGACTTTC
NA	TRBJ1-4	NA	TRBV7-2	CASQGQASNEKLFF	TGTGCCAGTCAAGGCCAGGCGTCTAATGAAAAACTGTTTTTT
once	TRBJ2-5	TRBD2	TRBV6-1	CASSLTSGSGETQYF	TGTGCCAGCAGCCTGACTAGCGGGAGCGGAGAGACCCAGTACTTC
NA	TRBJ2-2	TRBD2	TRBV7-9	CASSPRGGPLTGELFF	TGTGCCAGCAGCCCACGGGGGGGTCCACTCACCGGGGAGCTGTTTTTT
NA	TRBJ2-7	NA	TRBV27	CASSLSSDRPYEQYF	TGTGCCAGCAGTTTATCTTCGGACAGACCCTACGAGCAGTACTTC